A selection of T cell receptor beta chains follows, all from one sample in a study of blood T cell repertoires in COVID-19. Only in-frame clones appear in the TCRdb table, and some are missing; sequencing was by immunoSEQ multiplex PCR. This sample has around 180,000 clones, with around 86% found just once. The material sequenced was PBMCs or T cells enriched from blood (not recorded which). These TCRs come from a woman in her twenties or thirties who had recovered from COVID-19. CDR3s include the opening cysteine and the closing phenylalanine or tryptophan. D genes are given only for firm matches. Clone size is not always given. Where it is, it says once, few, many or a class for expanded clones.

j_gene	abundance	d_gene	v_gene	CDR3aa	CDR3nt
TRBJ2-1	.	TRBD2	TRBV11-2	CASSHTATSGRNEQFF	TGTGCCAGCAGCCATACGGCCACTAGCGGGCGGAATGAGCAGTTCTTC
TRBJ2-3	.	.	TRBV5-6	CASSEVTRRGLTDTQYF	TGTGCCAGCAGCGAAGTGACTAGGAGGGGCCTCACAGATACGCAGTATTTT
TRBJ1-6	.	.	TRBV11-2	CASSFYREGYNSPLHF	TGTGCCAGCAGCTTCTACAGGGAGGGCTATAATTCACCCCTCCACTTT
TRBJ2-7	.	.	TRBV4-1	CASSQGVQGYEQYF	TGCGCCAGCAGCCAGGGTGTACAGGGTTACGAGCAGTACTTC
TRBJ2-7	.	TRBD1	TRBV3-1/TRBV3-2	CASSLVFGQGLYEQYF	TGTGCCAGCAGCCTGGTGTTTGGACAGGGGCTCTACGAGCAGTACTTC
TRBJ1-1	few	.	TRBV5-1	CASSLGAGQHTEAFF	TGCGCCAGCAGCTTGGGGGCAGGGCAGCACACTGAAGCTTTCTTT
TRBJ2-7	.	.	TRBV6-1	CASSELTGGVYEQYF	TGTGCCAGCAGTGAACTCACAGGGGGGGTCTACGAGCAGTACTTC
TRBJ1-5	.	TRBD1	TRBV2	CASKTGSGSNQPQHF	TGTGCCTCAAAGACAGGGAGCGGTAGCAATCAGCCCCAGCATTTT
TRBJ2-1	.	TRBD2	TRBV7-8	CASSLTSSGGWDNEQFF	TGTGCCAGCAGCTTAACTTCTAGCGGAGGCTGGGACAATGAGCAGTTCTTC
TRBJ2-5	.	TRBD1	TRBV2	CASSEQGVGQETQYF	TGTGCCAGCAGTGAGCAGGGGGTCGGTCAAGAGACCCAGTACTTC
TRBJ2-7	.	.	TRBV19	CASSIGGPEQYF	TGTGCCAGTAGTATCGGGGGGCCCGAGCAGTACTTC
TRBJ2-7	.	TRBD1	TRBV10-3	CAISEGQASSYEQYF	TGTGCCATCAGTGAGGGACAGGCAAGCTCCTACGAGCAGTACTTC
TRBJ1-4	.	TRBD1	TRBV25-1	CASSVQTGVYEKLFF	TGTGCCAGCAGTGTTCAGACAGGGGTGTATGAAAAACTGTTTTTT
TRBJ2-1	.	TRBD2	TRBV11-3	CASSTGLAGRDNEQFF	TGTGCCAGCAGCACCGGACTAGCGGGGCGCGACAATGAGCAGTTCTTC
TRBJ2-5	.	.	TRBV5-8	CASSLMRRVAPFDGETQYF	TGTGCCAGCAGCTTGATGAGGAGGGTCGCCCCGTTCGATGGTGAGACCCAGTACTTC
TRBJ1-4	.	TRBD1	TRBV5-1	CASSSGTGGGKLFF	TGCGCCAGCAGCTCGGGGACAGGGGGCGGGAAACTGTTTTTT
TRBJ2-1	.	TRBD2	TRBV3-1/TRBV3-2	CASSQEVAGYNEQFF	TGTGCCAGCAGCCAAGAGGTAGCGGGGTACAATGAGCAGTTCTTC
TRBJ2-3	.	.	TRBV15	CATSGRFTDTQYF	TGTGCCACCAGCGGGAGATTCACAGATACGCAGTATTTT
TRBJ2-5	once	.	TRBV11-2	CASSIRGGSGETQYF	TGTGCCAGCAGCATAAGGGGGGGATCAGGAGAGACCCAGTACTTC
TRBJ1-6	few	.	TRBV19	CASSIIGATSPLHF	TGTGCCAGTAGTATTATTGGAGCCACCTCACCCCTCCACTTT
TRBJ2-1	.	TRBD1	TRBV2	CASSQQGDRYNEQFF	TGTGCCAGCAGCCAGCAGGGGGACCGTTACAATGAGCAGTTCTTC
TRBJ1-1	few	.	TRBV7-8	CASSLGGVRGAFF	TGTGCCAGCAGCTTAGGAGGGGTCCGGGGGGCTTTCTTT
TRBJ2-6	.	.	TRBV19	CASSIELSISSGANVLTF	TGTGCCAGTAGTATCGAGTTATCAATTAGCTCTGGGGCCAACGTCCTGACTTTC
TRBJ2-7	few	TRBD1	TRBV3-1/TRBV3-2	CASSPRTGDPYEQYF	TGTGCCAGCAGCCCACGGACAGGAGACCCCTACGAGCAGTACTTC
TRBJ2-1	few	.	TRBV19	CASSTGQGGEQFF	TGTGCCAGTAGTACCGGGCAGGGAGGTGAGCAGTTCTTC
TRBJ2-1	.	.	TRBV24-1	CATSSDLAYNEQFF	TGTGCCACCAGTTCGGACTTAGCCTACAATGAGCAGTTCTTC
TRBJ2-2	.	.	TRBV5-1	CASSPYGGDTGELFF	TGCGCCAGCAGCCCTTACGGCGGGGACACCGGGGAGCTGTTTTTT
TRBJ1-1	few	.	TRBV30	CAWSVWAPDRIYLNTEAFF	TGTGCCTGGAGTGTATGGGCACCCGACAGGATCTACTTAAACACTGAAGCTTTCTTT
TRBJ2-2	.	.	TRBV2	CASSERQGPTGELFF	TGTGCCAGCAGTGAACGGCAGGGCCCCACCGGGGAGCTGTTTTTT
TRBJ2-3	.	TRBD1	TRBV13	CASSRTGSPTDTQYF	TGTGCCAGCAGCAGGACAGGTTCCCCCACAGATACGCAGTATTTT
TRBJ2-2	.	TRBD1	TRBV28	CASVPPRGDRGRHGELFF	TGTGCCAGCGTTCCACCGAGGGGGGACAGGGGGCGGCACGGGGAGCTGTTTTTT
TRBJ2-7	.	.	TRBV3-1/TRBV3-2	CASSQDSQFLQGIYEQYF	TGTGCCAGCAGCCAAGATTCTCAATTTTTGCAGGGAATCTACGAGCAGTACTTC
TRBJ2-5	.	.	TRBV29-1	CSVVIGAQETQYF	TGCAGCGTTGTCATAGGGGCCCAAGAGACCCAGTACTTC
TRBJ2-1	.	.	TRBV9	CASTEAGVSYNEQFF	TGTGCCAGCACGGAGGCGGGTGTCTCCTACAATGAGCAGTTCTTC
TRBJ1-2	.	TRBD1	TRBV7-9	CASSPGTGGRVYGYTF	TGTGCCAGCAGCCCCGGGACAGGGGGCCGGGTCTATGGCTACACCTTC
TRBJ2-1	.	.	TRBV5-1	CASSLVGTTGEQFF	TGCGCCAGCAGCTTGGTTGGCACGACTGGCGAGCAGTTCTTC
TRBJ2-3	few	TRBD2	TRBV5-1	CASSIGTSGGTDTQYF	TGCGCCAGCAGCATCGGGACTAGCGGGGGCACAGATACGCAGTATTTT